These 32 T cell receptor beta chains were all obtained from the same sample, sequenced in a study of T cells of healthy individuals. TCRdb redid the calling of the 5' RACE reads with MiXCR, one entry per CDR3 protein. The sample holds 65,000 to 90,000 distinct CDR3 sequences, approximately 4.7% seen once. Receptors were obtained from a female donor in good health.

Many counts were recorded for this clonotype. The chain employs TRBV18 and TRBJ1-1; D not resolved. V was pared by 4 bases and J by 6 bases, with 18 bases between. The length of the CDR3 is 15 residues. CDR1 KGHSH and CDR2 LQKENI come from the germline V gene. The CDR3 sequence is CASSLWESEVSEAFF. Here the CDR3 DNA reads TGTGCCAGCTCACTATGGGAGTCTGAAGTGTCTGAAGCTTTCTTT.

The chain employs TRBV4-3 and TRBJ1-6, with a weak D call TRBD1 (5 bases). Trimming took 0 bases from V and 2 from J, leaving 14 bases between them. The CDR3 has 18 residues. CDR1 LGHNA and CDR2 YSLEER come from the germline V gene. The CDR3 nucleotides are TGCGCCAGCAGCCAAGATCGGCAGGGAGAAGCCTATAATTCACCCCTCCACTTT. Its translation is CASSQDRQGEAYNSPLHF.

This clonotype has a count of ten or more. The chain recombines TRBV7-9 with TRBJ2-1, with D perhaps TRBD2 (6 bases). Germline V gene sequence: CDR1 SEHNR, CDR2 FQNEAQ (reference sequence). The CDR3 length is 17 residues. V was pared by 4 bases and J by 5 bases, with 21 bases between. CDR3 residues: CASSSHVSREWDNEQFF. Here the CDR3 DNA reads TGTGCCAGCAGCTCCCACGTGTCACGGGAGTGGGACAATGAGCAGTTCTTC.

The sample holds many counts of this clonotype. The chain links TRBV6-5 to TRBJ2-1, with 8 bases that match TRBD2. Trimming at V came to 4 bases and at J to 10 bases, leaving 18 bases not matched to a gene. Germline values: CDR1 MNHEY, CDR2 SVGAGI. CDR3 length: 17 residues. This CDR3 reads CASSSPGIAGSFGEQFF. CDR3 DNA sequence: TGTGCCAGCAGTTCCCCCGGAATAGCGGGAAGTTTTGGAGAGCAGTTCTTC.

The table lists this clonotype with many counts. V and J are TRBV28 and TRBJ1-1, with TRBD1 matching over 7 bases. This CDR3 is built from 13 residues. With V trimmed by 3 bases and J by 10 bases, 8 bases remained unmatched. In germline, CDR1 is MDHEN, CDR2 SYDVKM. The CDR3 region is CASSFGRGRAAFF. CDR3 sequence (DNA): TGTGCCAGCAGTTTTGGCAGGGGGAGGGCAGCTTTCTTT.

The rearrangement links TRBV28 to TRBJ2-7; possible D gene TRBD2, 6 bases. The CDR3 has 17 amino acids. Germline loops: CDR1 MDHEN, CDR2 SYDVKM. The V end was cut by 6 bases, the J end by 3 bases, with 24 bases between. The CDR3 DNA sequence: TGTGCCAGCAGACGCCTGGGGACTTCGGCTCCCGACTACGAGCAGTACTTC. As protein: CASRRLGTSAPDYEQYF.

This clonotype was seen a few times. The chain carries TRBV7-6 and TRBJ2-2; 9 bases map to TRBD2. Unmatched junction bases numbered 5, after V lost 2 bases and J lost 4 bases. Germline assignment: CDR1 SGHVS and CDR2 FNYEAQ. The CDR3 spans 16 residues. The CDR3 sequence: CASSLSPSGTTGELFF. CDR3 nucleotide sequence: TGTGCCAGCAGCTTAAGTCCTAGCGGGACCACCGGGGAGCTGTTTTTT.

This clonotype was counted a few times. The genes are TRBV5-1 and TRBJ2-5; no clear D gene. V dropped 6 bases and J dropped 9 bases, with 15 bases sitting between them. This CDR3 is built from 12 residues. The germline V gene has CDR1 SGHRS and CDR2 YFSETQ. The CDR3 is CASNINTGAQYF. The DNA for the CDR3 is TGCGCCAGCAACATCAATACTGGAGCCCAGTACTTC.

At least ten counts were recorded for this clonotype. The CDR3 loop is CAWSVLWSDGNYGYTF. The DNA of the CDR3 is TGTGCCTGGAGTGTACTGTGGTCCGACGGAAACTATGGCTACACCTTC. The chain uses TRBV30 and TRBJ1-2, with D unresolved. V shed 0 bases and J shed 2 bases, with 16 bases lying between them. Per the germline V gene, CDR1 is GTSNPN and CDR2 is SVGIG (reference sequence). This CDR3 has 16 amino acids.

This clonotype was counted a few times. The chain employs TRBV6-5 and TRBJ1-6, with D perhaps matching TRBD1 (5 bases). Trimming removed 0 bases at V and 5 bases at J, with 8 bases between. Germline lookup yields CDR1 MNHEY and CDR2 SVGAGI. The CDR3 is 15 amino acids. CDR3 DNA sequence: TGTGCCAGCAGTTACTCGGGGGGTGATAATTCACCCCTCCACTTT. Encoded protein: CASSYSGGDNSPLHF.

This clonotype appeared many times. This chain links TRBV3-1 with TRBJ1-1; D may be TRBD1 (5 bases). The CDR3 spans 15 residues. V dropped 1 base and J dropped 5 bases, with 14 bases sitting between them. Germline CDR1 and CDR2: LGHDT and YNNKEL (reference sequence). This chain's CDR3 is CASSQGVQGGTEAFF. For the CDR3, the DNA is TGTGCCAGCAGCCAAGGAGTGCAGGGAGGGACTGAAGCTTTCTTT. Variable domain in full (rest from reference TRBV3-1 and TRBJ1-1): DTAVSQTPKYLVTQMGNDKSIKCEQNLGHDTMYWYKQDSKKFLKIMFSYNNKELIINETVPNRFSPKSPDKAHLNLHINSLELGDSAVYFCASSQGVQGGTEAFFGQGTRLTVV.

This clonotype was recorded many times. The gene calls are TRBV29-1 and TRBJ1-3, with D uncertain. V was trimmed by 4 bases and J by 0 bases, leaving 10 bases between them. Per the germline V gene, CDR1 is SQVTM and CDR2 is ANQGSEA. The CDR3 runs 14 residues. CDR3 DNA: TGCAGCGTTGGGACGGGTAGCTCTGGAAACACCATATATTTT. Its translation is CSVGTGSSGNTIYF.

This clonotype came up many times. The chain has TRBV4-2 and TRBJ2-3; 9 nucleotides match TRBD1. Losses at the gene ends were 0 bases for V and 2 bases for J; bases not matched to a gene: 9. The CDR3 covers 18 residues. Per the germline V gene, CDR1 is LGHNA and CDR2 is YNFKEQ. The CDR3 protein is CASSQERTGQGFTDTQYF. Here the CDR3 DNA reads TGTGCCAGCAGCCAAGAAAGAACAGGACAGGGGTTCACAGATACGCAGTATTTT.

This clonotype was recorded a few times. The chain recombines TRBV12-3 or TRBV12-4 with TRBJ2-3; D remains unclear. The CDR3 runs to 11 residues. Trimming removed 8 bases from V and 8 bases from J, with 11 bases in between. CDR3 in DNA: TGTGCCAGCGAGTTGTATGGTACGCAGTATTTT. Its protein is CASELYGTQYF.

This clonotype was observed a handful of times. The rearrangement uses TRBV5-6 and TRBJ1-1; 7 bases are a match to TRBD1. Germline V gene lookup returns CDR1 SGHDT and CDR2 YYEEEE. The CDR3 extends over 14 amino acids. Trimming cost V 5 bases and J 0 bases; bases outside gene matches: 4. CDR3 in DNA: TGTGCCAGCAGGGAGACAGGGATGAACACTGAAGCTTTCTTT. Translating it yields CASRETGMNTEAFF.

The rearrangement uses TRBV12-3 or TRBV12-4 and TRBJ1-2; 9 nucleotides match TRBD1. The V gene end was trimmed by 6 bases and the J gene end by 6 bases; junction bases not matched to a gene: 8. The CDR3 spans 14 residues. CDR3 residues: CASSNRWTGDGYTF. The CDR3 region has the DNA TGTGCCAGCAGCAATCGGTGGACAGGGGATGGCTACACCTTC.

This clonotype has at least ten counts. The J gene is TRBJ1-1, the V gene TRBV27; D may be TRBD1 (5 bases). The V and J ends lost 5 bases and 5 bases respectively, with 15 bases between them. CDR1 is MNHEY and CDR2 is SMNVEV in the germline V gene (reference sequence). The CDR3 has 14 amino acids. The CDR3 DNA sequence: TGTGCCAGCAGTCCACTTACAGGTAGGACTGAAGCTTTCTTT. It yields the protein CASSPLTGRTEAFF.

This clonotype was seen a few times. The genes are TRBV28 and TRBJ1-5; no reliable D call. The CDR3 contains 16 residues. With 3 bases removed from V and 1 base from J, the gap between germline ends came to 13 bases. Germline lookup yields CDR1 MDHEN and CDR2 SYDVKM. This chain's CDR3 is CASSFSYGQSNQPQHF. The CDR3 bases are TGTGCCAGCAGTTTTTCGTACGGGCAAAGCAATCAGCCCCAGCATTTT.

This clonotype came up a few times. The chain couples TRBV2 to TRBJ1-5; D remains ambiguous. V was cut by 8 bases and J by 0 bases, with 11 bases left in between. The V gene's germline CDR1 is SNHLY and CDR2 FYNNEI. This CDR3 region has 14 residues. CDR3 sequence reads: CASAGLYSNQPQHF. The CDR3 DNA reads as TGTGCCAGCGCCGGACTCTATAGCAATCAGCCCCAGCATTTT.

This clonotype occurred once. The chain couples TRBV4-2 to TRBJ2-1; D might be TRBD1 (6 bases). This CDR3 spans 15 amino acids. V dropped 1 base and J dropped 6 bases, with 13 bases sitting between them. CDR1 is LGHNA and CDR2 is YNFKEQ in the germline V gene. Here the CDR3 DNA reads TGTGCCAGCAGCCAAGGCCAGGGGCCCCTCAATGAGCAGTTCTTC. Translating gives CASSQGQGPLNEQFF.

This clonotype has a count of ten or more. This sequence joins TRBV7-9 and TRBJ1-2, with a tentative D call TRBD1 (6 bases). The CDR3 extends over 16 amino acids. Between the trimmed V and J ends, which lost 1 base and 1 base, there was a span of 13 bases. From germline, CDR1 is SEHNR and CDR2 FQNEAQ (reference sequence). The CDR3: CASSLVAGGSNYGYTF. The CDR3 bases are TGTGCCAGCAGCTTAGTGGCGGGGGGCAGTAACTATGGCTACACCTTC. Full variable domain (rest looked up from reference TRBV7-9 and TRBJ1-2): DTGVSQNPRHKITKRGQNVTFRCDPISEHNRLYWYRQTLGQGPEFLTYFQNEAQLEKSRLLSDRFSAERPKGSFSTLEIQRTEQGDSAMYLCASSLVAGGSNYGYTFGSGTRLTVV.

Ten or more counts support this clonotype. The chain employs TRBV27 and TRBJ1-1; D ambiguous. Germline lookup yields CDR1 MNHEY and CDR2 SMNVEV (reference sequence). The CDR3 runs to 13 residues. Trimming removed 8 bases from V and 5 bases from J, with 15 bases in between. Written as DNA, the CDR3 is TGTGCCAGCTCGAAAGATCGGGAGACTGAAGCTTTCTTT. It is translated as CASSKDRETEAFF.

This clonotype occurred a few times. V usage is TRBV21-1 and J usage is TRBJ1-5; TRBD1 reflects the table's D call only, with no check against the DNA. TRBV21-1 is annotated as a pseudogene. The CDR3 has 21 residues. This CDR3 reads CASISGPVWVGVPPRNQPQHF. Here the CDR3 DNA reads TGTGCCAGCATTTCTGGACCGGTCTGGGTAGGGGTACCCCCGCGCAATCAGCCCCAGCATTTT.

This clonotype appeared a few times. The rearrangement links TRBV9 to TRBJ2-2; 8 nucleotides line up with TRBD1. V was pared by 6 bases and J by 4 bases, with 2 bases of the junction left unmatched. CDR3 length equals 13 residues. Germline V gene sequence: CDR1 SGDLS, CDR2 YYNGEE. As DNA, the CDR3 is TGTGCCAGCAATCAGGGGGCCACCGGGGAGCTGTTTTTT. Translating it yields CASNQGATGELFF.

This clonotype was seen a handful of times. The V and J genes are TRBV12-3 or TRBV12-4 and TRBJ2-4, with a possible D match to TRBD1 (5 bases). Trimming stripped 5 bases from V and 0 bases from J, with 20 bases between. The CDR3 length is 18 residues. As DNA, the CDR3 is TGTGCCAGCAGTCCTTCCATTTCTCTAGGGGTAGCCAAAAACATTCAGTACTTC. This encodes CASSPSISLGVAKNIQYF.

This clonotype was detected ten times or more. The chain is built from TRBV9 and TRBJ2-1; 7 bases map to TRBD2. J was trimmed by 2 bases and V by 3 bases; bases with no gene match: 5. The CDR3 runs 15 residues. Germline CDR1 SGDLS, CDR2 YYNGEE. The DNA for the CDR3 is TGTGCCAGCAGCGCCGGCGGGAGTACCTACAATGAGCAGTTCTTC. Amino acid sequence: CASSAGGSTYNEQFF.

The table lists this clonotype with many counts. The V gene is TRBV28, the J gene TRBJ2-3, with no clear D. Trimming took off 6 bases at V and 0 bases at J, with 13 bases between the two ends. Germline V CDR1 and CDR2: MDHEN, SYDVKM. CDR3 length: 15 residues. DNA for the CDR3: TGTGCCAGCAGCCACCGGTCCATAAGCACAGATACGCAGTATTTT. This gives the protein CASSHRSISTDTQYF.

About this clonotype: Given a much more abundant clone one base away, this may be a read error. This chain uses TRBV28 with TRBJ1-2, with D unclear. The CDR3 totals 12 residues. V lost 0 bases and J 5 bases, leaving 4 bases between the germline ends. Germline CDR1 MDHEN, CDR2 SYDVKM. The CDR3 coding sequence is TGTGCCAGCAGTTTATGCCTATATGGCTACACCTTC. It is translated as CASSLCLYGYTF.

In its sample, this clonotype was seen many times. The rearrangement links TRBV3-1 to TRBJ2-5; D possibly corresponds to TRBD1 (5 bases). V was cut by 2 bases and J by 4 bases, with 14 bases left in between. CDR3 length equals 15 residues. Looked up from germline, CDR1 is LGHDT and CDR2 is YNNKEL (reference sequence). The DNA for the CDR3 is TGTGCCAGCAGCCAAATGACAGTTGGACGAGAGACCCAGTACTTC. Its protein is CASSQMTVGRETQYF.

The genes are TRBV18 and TRBJ1-1; tentatively, D is TRBD1 (5 bases). From germline, CDR1 is KGHSH and CDR2 LQKENI. CDR3 length equals 12 residues. Trimming left V 2 bases short and J 8 bases short, with 9 bases between. The CDR3 spells CASSPDRSEAFF. In nucleotides, the CDR3 is TGTGCCAGCTCACCAGACAGAAGCGAAGCTTTCTTT.

Ten or more counts support this clonotype. The V gene is TRBV14, the J gene TRBJ2-5; 7 positions agree with TRBD1. The CDR3 totals 16 residues. From germline, CDR1 is SGHDN and CDR2 FVKESK. With 3 bases clipped from V and 2 bases from J, the junction kept 9 bases outside the gene matches. The CDR3 region is CASSQRDRVNQETQYF. In DNA, the CDR3 is TGTGCCAGCAGCCAGCGAGACAGGGTAAATCAAGAGACCCAGTACTTC.

This clonotype was recorded at least ten times. The chain has TRBV29-1 and TRBJ2-7; D remains unclear. This CDR3 region has 13 residues. Trimming stripped 7 bases from V and 0 bases from J, with 13 bases between. Germline CDR1 SQVTM, CDR2 ANQGSEA. CDR3: CSALTRPSYEQYF. CDR3 DNA: TGCAGCGCCCTTACCCGGCCCTCCTACGAGCAGTACTTC.